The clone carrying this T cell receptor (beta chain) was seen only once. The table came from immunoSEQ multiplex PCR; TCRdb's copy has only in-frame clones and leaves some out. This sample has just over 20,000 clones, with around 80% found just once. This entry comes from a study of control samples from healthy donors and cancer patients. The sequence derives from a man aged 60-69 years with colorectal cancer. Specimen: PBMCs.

The CDR3 DNA sequence: TGTGCCAGCAGCCCTCCAGCCCCCCTGAACTATGGCTACACCTTC. It codes for CASSPPAPLNYGYTF. The rearrangement joins TRBV5-4 to TRBJ1-2, with D uncertain. Germline V gene lookup returns CDR1 SGHNT and CDR2 YYREEE (reference sequence). CDR3 length: 15 residues. Trimming pared 4 bases from V and 2 bases from J, leaving 15 bases between.